This T cell receptor beta chain was captured in a study of monozygotic twins with inflammatory bowel disease. Germline CDR1 SGHRS, CDR2 YFSETQ. The CDR3 spans 14 residues. UMIs that included a 6-nucleotide sample barcode were added by template switching, which took place during cDNA synthesis. PCR of TCRalpha and TCRbeta cDNA was nested, with two rounds of about 15 and 9 cycles. TCRdb re-analyzed the 5' RACE reads; it lists each CDR3 protein once, without DNA. The sample includes 150,000 or so distinct CDR3 sequences. Study findings and constraints: TCRbeta diversity (inverse Simpson) was lower in IBD patients than in healthy co-twins.

With regard to this clonotype: Its target is unknown.

Input material: blood. The receptor was derived from a human donor with ulcerative colitis or Crohn's disease, or a healthy co-twin of an affected twin (not recorded which). The chain combines TRBV5-1 with TRBJ1-2; TCRdb indicates TRBD1, and absent DNA this call remains unverified. The CDR3 is CASSPGATNYGYTF. The whole variable domain, filled in from reference TRBV5-1 and TRBJ1-2, reads KAGVTQTPRYLIKTRGQQVTLSCSPISGHRSVSWYQQTPGQGLQFLFEYFSETQRNKGNFPGRFSGRQFSNSRSEMNVSTLELGDSALYLCASSPGATNYGYTFGSGTRLTVV.